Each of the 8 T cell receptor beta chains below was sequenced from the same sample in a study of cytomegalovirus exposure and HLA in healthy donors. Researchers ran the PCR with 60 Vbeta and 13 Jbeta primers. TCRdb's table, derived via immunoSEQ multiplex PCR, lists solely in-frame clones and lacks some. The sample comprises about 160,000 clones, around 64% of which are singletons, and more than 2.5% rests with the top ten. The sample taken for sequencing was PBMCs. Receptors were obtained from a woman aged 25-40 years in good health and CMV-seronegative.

CDR3 bases: TGTGCCAGCTCACTGGGACTAGCGGGAGCGGCCGGGGCCAACGTCCTGACTTTC. This gives the protein CASSLGLAGAAGANVLTF. V and J are TRBV18 and TRBJ2-6, with TRBD2 matching 14 bases. Per germline, CDR1 KGHSH and CDR2 LQKENI. CDR3 length: 18 residues. V shed 4 bases, J shed 4 bases, and the junction held 6 bases outside the gene matches.

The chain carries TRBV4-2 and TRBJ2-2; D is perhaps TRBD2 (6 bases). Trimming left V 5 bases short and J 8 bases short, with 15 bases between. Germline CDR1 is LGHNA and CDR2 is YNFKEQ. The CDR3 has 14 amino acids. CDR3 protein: CASSNNGEAGELFF. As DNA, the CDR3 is TGTGCCAGCAGCAACAATGGGGAGGCGGGGGAGCTGTTTTTT.

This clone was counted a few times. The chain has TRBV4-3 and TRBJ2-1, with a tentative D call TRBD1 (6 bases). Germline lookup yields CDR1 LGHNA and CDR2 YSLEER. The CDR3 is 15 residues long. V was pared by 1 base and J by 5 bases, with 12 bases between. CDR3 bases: TGCGCCAGCAGCCAAGCGACAGGCGGCCACAATGAGCAGTTCTTC. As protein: CASSQATGGHNEQFF.

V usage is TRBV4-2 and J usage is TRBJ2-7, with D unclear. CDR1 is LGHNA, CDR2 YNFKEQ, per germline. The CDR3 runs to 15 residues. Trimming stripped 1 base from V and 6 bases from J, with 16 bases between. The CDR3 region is CASSQADTGLGEQYF. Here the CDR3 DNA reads TGTGCCAGCAGCCAAGCAGATACCGGGTTGGGCGAGCAGTACTTC.

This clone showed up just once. The CDR3 region is CASSIAGGQETQYF. In nucleotides, the CDR3 is TGTGCCAGCAGTATCGCGGGGGGACAAGAGACCCAGTACTTC. The chain is built from TRBV28 and TRBJ2-5; 8 nucleotides match TRBD2. Germline V gene sequence: CDR1 MDHEN, CDR2 SYDVKM. The ends lost 5 bases at V and 2 bases at J; junction bases unmatched: 4. This CDR3 is 14 amino acids long.

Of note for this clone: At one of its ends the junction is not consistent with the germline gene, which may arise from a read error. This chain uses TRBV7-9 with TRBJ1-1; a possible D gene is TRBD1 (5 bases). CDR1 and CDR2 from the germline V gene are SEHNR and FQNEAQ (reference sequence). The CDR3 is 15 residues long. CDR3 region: CSSSLGAAGDTEAFF. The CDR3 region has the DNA TGTTCCAGCAGCTTAGGGGCGGCCGGGGACACTGAAGCTTTCTTT.

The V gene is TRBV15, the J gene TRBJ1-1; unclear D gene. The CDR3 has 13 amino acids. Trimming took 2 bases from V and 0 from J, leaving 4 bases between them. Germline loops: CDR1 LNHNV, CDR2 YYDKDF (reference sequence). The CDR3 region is CATSRQLNTEAFF. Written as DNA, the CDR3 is TGTGCCACCAGCAGACAGTTGAACACTGAAGCTTTCTTT.

The CDR3 protein is CASRPSGWTYEQYF. In DNA, the CDR3 is TGTGCCAGTAGACCCTCCGGGTGGACCTACGAGCAGTACTTC. The gene calls are TRBV19 and TRBJ2-7, with D unresolved. CDR1 and CDR2 from the germline V gene are LNHDA and SQIVND (reference sequence). CDR3 length: 14 amino acids. Between the trimmed V and J ends, which lost 6 bases and 2 bases, there was a span of 14 bases.